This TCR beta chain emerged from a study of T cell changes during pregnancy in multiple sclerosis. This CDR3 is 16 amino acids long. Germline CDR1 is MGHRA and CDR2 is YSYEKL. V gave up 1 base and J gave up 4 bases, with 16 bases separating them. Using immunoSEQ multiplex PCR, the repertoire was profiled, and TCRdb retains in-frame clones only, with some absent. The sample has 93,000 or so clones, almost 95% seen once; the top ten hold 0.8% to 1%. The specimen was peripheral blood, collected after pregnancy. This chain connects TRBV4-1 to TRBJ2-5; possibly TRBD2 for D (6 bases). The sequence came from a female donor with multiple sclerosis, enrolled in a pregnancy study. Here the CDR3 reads CASSQGGLVSGETQYF. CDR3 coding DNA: TGCGCCAGCAGCCAAGGGGGGTTAGTTAGCGGAGAGACCCAGTACTTC.